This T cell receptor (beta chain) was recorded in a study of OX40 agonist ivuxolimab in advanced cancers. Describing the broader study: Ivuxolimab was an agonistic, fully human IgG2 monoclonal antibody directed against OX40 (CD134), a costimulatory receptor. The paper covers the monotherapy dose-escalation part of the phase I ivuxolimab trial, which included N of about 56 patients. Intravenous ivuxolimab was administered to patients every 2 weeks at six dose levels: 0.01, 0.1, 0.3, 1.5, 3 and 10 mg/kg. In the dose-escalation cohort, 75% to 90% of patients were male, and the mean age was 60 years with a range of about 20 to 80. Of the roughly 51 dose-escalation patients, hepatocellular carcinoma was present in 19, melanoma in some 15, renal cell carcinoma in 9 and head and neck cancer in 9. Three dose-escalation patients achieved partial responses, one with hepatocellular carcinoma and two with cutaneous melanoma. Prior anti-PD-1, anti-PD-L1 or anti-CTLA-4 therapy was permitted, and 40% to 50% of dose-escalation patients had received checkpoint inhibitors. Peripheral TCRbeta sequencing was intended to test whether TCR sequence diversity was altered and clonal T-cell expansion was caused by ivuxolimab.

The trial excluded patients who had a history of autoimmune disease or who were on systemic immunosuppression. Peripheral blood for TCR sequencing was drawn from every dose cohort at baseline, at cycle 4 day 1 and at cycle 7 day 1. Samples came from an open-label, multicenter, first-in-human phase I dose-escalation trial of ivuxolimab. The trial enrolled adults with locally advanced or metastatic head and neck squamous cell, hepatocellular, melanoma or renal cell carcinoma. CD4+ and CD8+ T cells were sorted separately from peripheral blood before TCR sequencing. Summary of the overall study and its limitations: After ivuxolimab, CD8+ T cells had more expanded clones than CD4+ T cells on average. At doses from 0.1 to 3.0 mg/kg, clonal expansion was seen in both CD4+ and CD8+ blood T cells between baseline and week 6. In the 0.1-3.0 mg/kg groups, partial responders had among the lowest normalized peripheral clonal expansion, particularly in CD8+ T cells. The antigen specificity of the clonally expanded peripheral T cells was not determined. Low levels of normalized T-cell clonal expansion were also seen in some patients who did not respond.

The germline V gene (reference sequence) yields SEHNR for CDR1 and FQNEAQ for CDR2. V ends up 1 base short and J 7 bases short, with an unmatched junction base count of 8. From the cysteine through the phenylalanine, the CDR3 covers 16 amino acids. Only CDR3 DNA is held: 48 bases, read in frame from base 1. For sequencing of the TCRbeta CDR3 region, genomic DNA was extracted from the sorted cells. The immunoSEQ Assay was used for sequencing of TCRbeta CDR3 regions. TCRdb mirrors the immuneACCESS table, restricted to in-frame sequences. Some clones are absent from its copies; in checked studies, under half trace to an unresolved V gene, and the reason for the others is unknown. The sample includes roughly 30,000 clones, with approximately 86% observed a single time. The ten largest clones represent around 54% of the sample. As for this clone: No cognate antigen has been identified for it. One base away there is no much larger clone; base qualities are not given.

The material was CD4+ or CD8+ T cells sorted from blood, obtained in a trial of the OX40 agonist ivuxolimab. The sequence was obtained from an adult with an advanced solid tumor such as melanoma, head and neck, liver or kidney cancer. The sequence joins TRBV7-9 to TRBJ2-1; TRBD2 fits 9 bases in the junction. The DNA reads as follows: TGTGCCAGCAGCTTAGTCGGGACTAGCCTTGGTAATGAGCAGTTCTTC. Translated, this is CASSLVGTSLGNEQFF.